Below, 7 T cell receptor beta chains from the same sample are listed, as sequenced in a study of OX40 agonist ivuxolimab in advanced cancers. Repertoires were generated with immunoSEQ multiplex PCR, while TCRdb's copy carries only in-frame clones and drops some. The data show 75,000 to 80,000 clones, with about nine tenths seen just once and approximately 6.2% held by the top ten. This specimen was CD4+ or CD8+ T cells sorted from blood, taken in a trial of the OX40 agonist ivuxolimab. These receptor sequences come from an adult with an advanced solid tumor such as melanoma, head and neck, liver or kidney cancer.

In DNA, the CDR3 is TGTGCCTGGAGTGTGAGAGAGCAGTTCTTC. It translates to CAWSVREQFF. V gene TRBV30 combines with J gene TRBJ2-1; D remains unclear. V was pared by 0 bases and J by 10 bases, with 4 bases between. The CDR3 covers 10 residues. Germline CDR1 reads GTSNPN; CDR2 reads SVGIG (reference sequence).

The chain couples TRBV18 to TRBJ1-5; no reliable D call. CDR1 KGHSH and CDR2 LQKENI come from the germline V gene. V lost 0 bases, J lost 2 bases, and 14 bases lay in between. This CDR3 has 17 amino acids. DNA of the CDR3: TGTGCCAGCTCACCACCGAGCCGAGGAGTAGGCAATCAGCCCCAGCATTTT. It is translated as CASSPPSRGVGNQPQHF.

The rearrangement uses TRBV5-1 and TRBJ1-4; the D is unclear. Germline values: CDR1 SGHRS, CDR2 YFSETQ. The CDR3 spans 16 residues. V was trimmed by 6 bases and J by 0 bases, leaving 15 bases between them. The CDR3 DNA reads TGCGCCAGCACCCATCAGAGTCGGGCAACTAATGAAAAACTGTTTTTT. It codes for CASTHQSRATNEKLFF.

This clone was seen just once. The chain uses TRBV7-6 and TRBJ1-1; TRBD1 aligns across 10 bases. CDR1 and CDR2 (germline): SGHVS, FNYEAQ. The CDR3 runs to 15 residues. After removal of 1 base from V and 5 bases from J, the junction contained 4 bases not matched to a gene. CDR3 loop: CASSLGDRGTTEAFF. The CDR3 bases are TGTGCCAGCAGCTTAGGGGACAGGGGTACGACTGAAGCTTTCTTT.

The genes are TRBV5-1 and TRBJ2-7; no reliable D call. V lost 5 bases and J lost 0, with 15 bases in between. The CDR3 contains 15 residues. The germline CDR1 and CDR2 sequences are SGHRS and YFSETQ. CDR3 coding DNA: TGCGCCAGCAGTGCCGACTTTACTGGCTCCTACGAGCAGTACTTC. It is translated as CASSADFTGSYEQYF.

The J gene is TRBJ2-3, the V gene TRBV5-1; 9 bases map to TRBD2. J gave up 0 bases and V 6 bases, and 2 bases lay outside the gene matches. Germline V gene lookup returns CDR1 SGHRS and CDR2 YFSETQ. CDR3 size: 14 residues. The CDR3: CASIGLASTDTQYF. CDR3 DNA: TGCGCCAGCATTGGACTAGCGAGCACAGATACGCAGTATTTT.

The chain recombines TRBV6-5 with TRBJ1-2, with 7 bases matching TRBD1. CDR1 MNHEY and CDR2 SVGAGI come from the germline V gene. The CDR3 is made up of 14 amino acids. J was trimmed by 4 bases and V by 0 bases; bases with no gene match: 2. The CDR3 sequence is CASSYSGQSYGYTF. Here the CDR3 DNA reads TGTGCCAGCAGTTACTCGGGACAGTCCTATGGCTACACCTTC.